Listed here are 17 T cell receptor beta chains from one sample, sequenced in a study of T cell responses to AZD1222 COVID-19 vaccine. Data came from immunoSEQ multiplex PCR; TCRdb stores just in-frame clones and leaves some out. Here the sample spans about 260,000 clones, over 90% being singletons. Sequencing used peripheral blood, obtained on day 0 of AZD1222 vaccination. The receptors were gathered from an adult in good health.

The V gene is TRBV9, the J gene TRBJ2-2; TRBD2 agrees at 10 bases. J lost 5 bases, V lost 0 bases, and 4 bases had no gene match. Germline values: CDR1 SGDLS, CDR2 YYNGEE. The CDR3 totals 16 residues. The CDR3 is CASSVAERGGTGELFF. The CDR3 nucleotides read TGTGCCAGCAGCGTAGCGGAGCGGGGGGGTACCGGGGAGCTGTTTTTT.

This chain connects TRBV6-6 to TRBJ2-5; D possibly corresponds to TRBD2 (6 bases). Between the trimmed V and J ends, which lost 4 bases and 2 bases, there was a span of 17 bases. The germline CDR1 and CDR2 sequences are MNHNY and SVGAGI (reference sequence). The length of the CDR3 is 16 residues. The CDR3 loop reads CASSSLGGGLQETQYF. CDR3 DNA: TGTGCCAGCAGTTCCTTGGGGGGAGGCCTACAAGAGACCCAGTACTTC.

The CDR3 DNA reads as TGTGCCAGCAGTTTAAAGGGTAGTGATGGCTACACCTTC. As protein: CASSLKGSDGYTF. The rearrangement joins TRBV27 to TRBJ1-2; no reliable D call. Germline V lookup: CDR1 MNHEY, CDR2 SMNVEV (reference sequence). Trimming took 2 bases from V and 6 from J, leaving 10 bases between them. The CDR3 totals 13 residues.

The count of this clone is one. The chain uses TRBV10-3 and TRBJ1-5, with 8 bases that match TRBD1. CDR3 length equals 13 residues. The V gene end was trimmed by 10 bases and the J gene end by 5 bases; junction bases not matched to a gene: 7. CDR1 is ENHRY, CDR2 SYGVKD, per germline. The CDR3 is CASGTQGDQPQHF. Here the CDR3 DNA reads TGTGCCAGCGGGACACAGGGGGATCAGCCCCAGCATTTT.

V gene TRBV2 combines with J gene TRBJ2-5; no clear D. The CDR3 totals 14 residues. Trimming removed 6 bases at V and 4 bases at J, with 15 bases between. CDR1 is SNHLY and CDR2 is FYNNEI in the germline V gene. As DNA, the CDR3 is TGTGCCAGCAGAGAAAGGGTAGGCCGAGAGACCCAGTACTTC. This gives the protein CASRERVGRETQYF.

J is TRBJ2-1 and V is TRBV7-7; 14 nucleotides agree with TRBD2. J gave up 8 bases and V 2 bases, and 2 bases lay outside the gene matches. The CDR3 contains 15 residues. CDR1 is SSHAT and CDR2 is FNYEAQ in the germline V gene (reference sequence). The CDR3 is CASSLRLAGGYEQFF. CDR3 in DNA: TGTGCCAGCAGCTTACGACTAGCGGGAGGGTATGAGCAGTTCTTC. Looking up the rest from reference TRBV7-7 and TRBJ2-1 gives the full variable domain: GAGVSQSPRYKVTKRGQDVTLRCDPISSHATLYWYQQALGQGPEFLTYFNYEAQPDKSGLPSDRFSAERPEGSISTLTIQRTEQRDSAMYRCASSLRLAGGYEQFFGPGTRLTVL.

The V and J genes are TRBV2 and TRBJ1-3; TRBD1 is a possible D gene (6 bases). The V end was cut by 6 bases, the J end by 8 bases, with 11 bases between. Germline-derived CDR1 and CDR2 are SNHLY and FYNNEI. The CDR3 is 12 residues long. This CDR3 reads CASSQQGHTIYF. DNA of the CDR3: TGTGCCAGCAGCCAGCAGGGGCACACCATATATTTT.

V gene TRBV7-8 combines with J gene TRBJ2-7; the match to TRBD2 covers 7 bases. Germline values: CDR1 SGHVS, CDR2 FQNEAQ. The CDR3 extends over 14 amino acids. After removal of 3 bases from V and 1 base from J, the junction contained 3 bases not matched to a gene. CDR3 coding DNA: TGTGCCAGCAGCTTGGGGGGGGATTCCTACGAGCAGTACTTC. Translated: CASSLGGDSYEQYF.

The chain recombines TRBV4-1 with TRBJ2-1; 12 positions match TRBD2. CDR3 length equals 17 residues. The V gene end was trimmed by 4 bases and the J gene end by 8 bases; junction bases not matched to a gene: 12. Germline V CDR1 and CDR2: MGHRA, YSYEKL. The CDR3 DNA sequence: TGCGCCAGCAGCCCGCCGGGGACTAGCGGGTGGAGGGATGAGCAGTTCTTC. It yields the protein CASSPPGTSGWRDEQFF.

This chain connects TRBV19 to TRBJ2-1; 11 bases align to TRBD2. Germline CDR1 is LNHDA and CDR2 is SQIVND (reference sequence). Trimming cost V 8 bases and J 5 bases; bases outside gene matches: 8. The CDR3 totals 15 residues. For the CDR3, the DNA is TGTGCCAGTCAACCGGGGACTAGCGGAAACAATGAGCAGTTCTTC. Amino acids: CASQPGTSGNNEQFF.

The genes are TRBV2 and TRBJ1-1; a weak D match, TRBD1 (6 bases). The CDR3 has 14 residues. Germline CDR1 SNHLY, CDR2 FYNNEI. V was cut by 0 bases and J by 4 bases, with 9 bases left in between. DNA of the CDR3: TGTGCCAGCAGTGAAGCCGGGACACTCACTGAAGCTTTCTTT. It is translated as CASSEAGTLTEAFF.

The chain recombines TRBV2 with TRBJ1-2, with 10 bases matching TRBD1. Germline V lookup: CDR1 SNHLY, CDR2 FYNNEI. The CDR3 extends over 16 amino acids. V lost 6 bases, J lost 4 bases, and 11 bases stayed unmatched. The CDR3 is CASSLNADRGSYGYTF. The CDR3 nucleotides are TGTGCCAGCAGCCTGAATGCGGACAGGGGGAGCTATGGCTACACCTTC.

The J gene is TRBJ2-1, the V gene TRBV4-1; the D gene is possibly TRBD2 (6 bases). The CDR3 totals 14 residues. Germline V CDR1 and CDR2: MGHRA, YSYEKL. V was cut by 4 bases and J by 6 bases, with 13 bases left in between. The CDR3 DNA reads TGCGCCAGCAGCCCGCTTTTGGAGGGCAATGAGCAGTTCTTC. Translated: CASSPLLEGNEQFF.

The chain is built from TRBV28 and TRBJ2-3, with 7 positions matching TRBD2. Per the germline V gene, CDR1 is MDHEN and CDR2 is SYDVKM. CDR3 size: 18 residues. The J segment lost 0 bases and the V segment lost 3 bases, leaving 12 bases of the junction unmatched. The CDR3 coding sequence is TGTGCCAGCAGTTTGTTGACCCCTGGCGGGAGCAGCACAGATACGCAGTATTTT. Protein product: CASSLLTPGGSSTDTQYF.

The CDR3 region is CASSRLSSTGELFF. CDR3 nucleotide sequence: TGTGCCAGCAGCCGGCTGAGCAGCACCGGGGAGCTGTTTTTT. The chain links TRBV6-2 or TRBV6-3 to TRBJ2-2; no clear D. The CDR3 length is 14 residues. The germline gives CDR1 MNHEY, CDR2 SVGEGT. V lost 6 bases and J 4 bases, leaving 12 bases between the germline ends.

This chain connects TRBV5-6 to TRBJ1-4; TRBD1 is a possible D gene (5 bases). Germline CDR1 is SGHDT and CDR2 is YYEEEE. The ends were cut back, 0 bases at V and 8 bases at J, with 17 bases in the middle. The CDR3 totals 16 residues. DNA for the CDR3: TGTGCCAGCAGCTTGGACTCAGAAGGGGACGGAGAAAAACTGTTTTTT. As protein: CASSLDSEGDGEKLFF.

V usage is TRBV9 and J usage is TRBJ2-3; 7 bases agree with TRBD1. CDR3 size: 16 residues. Unmatched junction bases numbered 11, after V lost 3 bases and J lost 4 bases. Germline V gene data show CDR1 as SGDLS and CDR2 as YYNGEE. CDR3 DNA: TGTGCCAGCAGCGCCGACAGGGAAAGATGGTCAGATACGCAGTATTTT. Translation gives CASSADRERWSDTQYF.